The 27 T cell receptor beta chains in this list originate from one sample, sequenced in a study of blood T cell repertoires in COVID-19. Sequencing was performed with immunoSEQ multiplex PCR; in TCRdb, only in-frame clones are kept and a portion is missing. The sample includes about 270,000 clones, 70% to 90% of them seen just once. Specimen: PBMCs or T cells enriched from blood (not recorded which). The receptor set was obtained from a woman aged 55-70 years in a cohort exposed to, infected with or recovered from COVID-19 (not recorded which).

As regards this clone: The same CDR3 arises from other DNA sequences in this sample as well. For the CDR3, the DNA is TGTGCCAGCAGTGAAGTCGGGTCCTATGGCTACACCTTC. This sequence encodes CASSEVGSYGYTF. J is TRBJ1-2 and V is TRBV2; no definite D call. This CDR3 contains 13 residues. CDR1 is SNHLY, CDR2 FYNNEI, per germline. Trimming took 1 base from V and 4 from J, leaving 7 bases between them.

V usage is TRBV27 and J usage is TRBJ2-7, with D possibly being TRBD2 (5 bases). Germline CDR1 reads MNHEY; CDR2 reads SMNVEV (reference sequence). Trimming left V 2 bases short and J 5 bases short, with 19 bases between. CDR3 length: 16 amino acids. In DNA, the CDR3 is TGTGCCAGCAGTTTAATTGCGGGTGAACTTCTCCACGAGCAGTACTTC. Its protein is CASSLIAGELLHEQYF.

The rearrangement links TRBV28 to TRBJ1-5, with 8 bases aligning to TRBD1. The CDR3 covers 16 residues. V dropped 4 bases and J dropped 2; count of bases not matched to a gene: 7. CDR1 and CDR2 (germline): MDHEN, SYDVKM. The CDR3 reads CASSSPDREGNQPQHF. The CDR3, as DNA: TGTGCCAGCAGTTCCCCGGACAGGGAGGGCAATCAGCCCCAGCATTTT.

This chain links TRBV30 with TRBJ2-5; 9 bases line up with TRBD2. In germline, CDR1 is GTSNPN, CDR2 SVGIG (reference sequence). The V gene end was trimmed by 2 bases and the J gene end by 5 bases; junction bases not matched to a gene: 9. The CDR3 loop spans 15 amino acids. CDR3 nucleotide sequence: TGTGCCTGGAGTTTCCATAGCGGGAGCGGGGAGACCCAGTACTTC. Protein: CAWSFHSGSGETQYF. The whole variable domain, filled in from reference TRBV30 and TRBJ2-5, reads SQTIHQWPATLVQPVGSPLSLECTVEGTSNPNLYWYRQAAGRGLQLLFYSVGIGQISSEVPQNLSASRPQDRQFILSSKKLLLSDSGFYLCAWSFHSGSGETQYFGPGTRLLVL.

The chain couples TRBV15 to TRBJ2-7; TRBD2 might be the D (6 bases). Germline CDR1 is LNHNV and CDR2 is YYDKDF (reference sequence). V lost 0 bases to trimming and J lost 4 bases, with 16 bases between them. The CDR3 spans 16 residues. The CDR3 DNA reads as TGTGCCACCAGCAGAGATAAGGGGACTGGGATTTACGAGCAGTACTTC. This sequence encodes CATSRDKGTGIYEQYF. Combining the CDR3 with reference TRBV15 and TRBJ2-7 gives the whole variable domain DAMVIQNPRYQVTQFGKPVTLSCSQTLNHNVMYWYQQKSSQAPKLLFHYYDKDFNNEADTPDNFQSRRPNTSFCFLDIRSPGLGDTAMYLCATSRDKGTGIYEQYFGPGTRLTVT.

This clone turned up a few times. This sequence joins TRBV7-9 and TRBJ1-5, with unresolved D. Germline values: CDR1 SEHNR, CDR2 FQNEAQ (reference sequence). The germline V and J ends were trimmed by 3 bases and 2 bases, with 5 bases remaining between them. The CDR3 length is 13 residues. Here the CDR3 reads CASSLRGNQPQHF. The CDR3 DNA reads TGTGCCAGCAGCTTGAGGGGCAATCAGCCCCAGCATTTT.

V and J are TRBV2 and TRBJ1-5; D call uncertain. This CDR3 comprises 13 residues. Germline loops: CDR1 SNHLY, CDR2 FYNNEI. V lost 7 bases and J lost 5, with 12 bases in between. The CDR3 sequence is CASTREVDQPQHF. CDR3 coding DNA: TGTGCCAGCACTCGGGAAGTGGATCAGCCCCAGCATTTT.

The J gene is TRBJ2-1, the V gene TRBV28; 11 bases fit TRBD2. The V and J ends lost 6 bases and 10 bases, in that order; junction bases with no gene match: 17. The V gene's germline CDR1 is MDHEN and CDR2 SYDVKM. CDR3 length equals 17 residues. The CDR3 sequence: CASRRPTSGGGLGEQFF. CDR3 DNA sequence: TGTGCCAGCAGACGACCTACTAGCGGGGGTGGATTGGGGGAGCAGTTCTTC.

This chain links TRBV18 with TRBJ2-7; possibly TRBD1 for D (6 bases). The CDR3 is 16 amino acids. Germline assignment: CDR1 KGHSH and CDR2 LQKENI. Trimming pared 2 bases from V and 6 bases from J, leaving 20 bases between. CDR3 coding DNA: TGTGCCAGCTCACCAATACAGGGTCAGGCAGGTCTCGAGCAGTACTTC. It encodes CASSPIQGQAGLEQYF.

The rearrangement joins TRBV6-2 or TRBV6-3 to TRBJ2-1, with TRBD2 identical over 13 bases. The V and J ends lost 4 bases and 6 bases, in that order; junction bases with no gene match: 3. The CDR3 extends over 15 amino acids. The germline V gene encodes CDR1 MNHEY and CDR2 SVGEGT. CDR3 region: CASSSGTSGANEQFF. In nucleotides, the CDR3 is TGTGCCAGCAGTTCGGGGACTAGCGGGGCCAATGAGCAGTTCTTC.

V usage is TRBV7-9 and J usage is TRBJ2-7; perhaps TRBD1 as D (6 bases). The V gene's germline CDR1 is SEHNR and CDR2 FQNEAQ (reference sequence). The CDR3 is 14 amino acids. Trimming took 2 bases from V and 4 from J, leaving 12 bases between them. CDR3 DNA sequence: TGTGCCAGCAGCTTAACGAGACAGGCTTACGAGCAGTACTTC. Residues: CASSLTRQAYEQYF.

This clone was seen a single time. DNA of the CDR3: TGCGCCAGCAGCTTACTAGCGGGACAACGCTACGAGCAGTACTTC. Its translation is CASSLLAGQRYEQYF. This chain links TRBV5-1 with TRBJ2-7, with TRBD2 identical over 10 bases. Germline-derived CDR1 and CDR2 are SGHRS and YFSETQ. The CDR3 has 15 amino acids. V gave up 2 bases and J gave up 3 bases; unmatched junction bases: 5.

This chain connects TRBV30 to TRBJ2-7, with 12 bases fitting TRBD2. Germline lookup yields CDR1 GTSNPN and CDR2 SVGIG (reference sequence). The CDR3 has 17 amino acids. V was clipped by 0 bases and J by 2 bases; unmatched bases: 8. The chain's CDR3 is CAWSVREASGRAYEQYF. The CDR3 DNA sequence: TGTGCCTGGAGTGTACGAGAGGCTAGCGGGAGGGCCTACGAGCAGTACTTC.

The chain employs TRBV2 and TRBJ1-6; 9 bases are a match to TRBD1. V trimming: 7 bases; J trimming: 10 bases; junction bases outside the gene matches: 5. Per the germline V gene, CDR1 is SNHLY and CDR2 is FYNNEI. The CDR3 is made up of 13 amino acids. The DNA for the CDR3 is TGTGCCAGCACAGACAGGGGGAAATCACCCCTCCACTTT. Translating gives CASTDRGKSPLHF.

Only a few counts were recorded for this clone. The chain links TRBV7-9 to TRBJ2-3; TRBD1 matches 7 bases. CDR1 and CDR2 from the germline V gene are SEHNR and FQNEAQ (reference sequence). The CDR3 has 16 residues. With 5 bases clipped from V and 3 bases from J, the junction kept 11 bases outside the gene matches. CDR3 in amino acids: CASSPRQGRGTDTQYF. The CDR3 nucleotides are TGTGCCAGCAGCCCCAGACAGGGACGGGGAACAGATACGCAGTATTTT.

A remark on this clone: This CDR3 is also generated by other DNA sequences in the sample. The V and J genes are TRBV28 and TRBJ2-7; the match to TRBD1 covers 9 bases. V was pared by 4 bases and J by 4 bases, with 8 bases of the junction left unmatched. CDR3 length equals 15 residues. Per germline, CDR1 MDHEN and CDR2 SYDVKM. This chain's CDR3 is CASSSGGTGSYEQYF. The DNA of the CDR3 is TGTGCCAGCAGTTCCGGCGGGACAGGGTCATACGAGCAGTACTTC.

The rearrangement uses TRBV3-1 (or the pseudogene TRBV3-2) and TRBJ2-2, with TRBD2 as a possible D gene (6 bases). The germline V gene has CDR1 LGHDT and CDR2 YNNKEL (reference sequence). The CDR3 extends over 13 amino acids. The ends were cut back, 7 bases at V and 5 bases at J, with 11 bases in the middle. Here the CDR3 DNA reads TGTGCCAGCACCGCTAGCGCGACCGGGGAGCTGTTTTTT. It specifies CASTASATGELFF.

This clone was picked up one time. The CDR3 sequence is CASSQGRGIGEKLFF. The CDR3 DNA reads TGTGCCAGCAGCCAAGGTCGGGGTATAGGCGAAAAACTGTTTTTT. V and J are TRBV3-1 (or the pseudogene TRBV3-2) and TRBJ1-4, with D uncertain. Per the germline V gene, CDR1 is LGHDT and CDR2 is YNNKEL (reference sequence). Trimming took 1 base from V and 8 from J, leaving 14 bases between them. This CDR3 is built from 15 residues.

The V and J genes are TRBV15 and TRBJ1-4; tentatively, D is TRBD1 (5 bases). CDR3 length: 15 residues. Germline lookup yields CDR1 LNHNV and CDR2 YYDKDF (reference sequence). Trimming pared 2 bases from V and 3 bases from J, leaving 10 bases between. The CDR3 coding sequence is TGTGCCACCAGCAGACAGGGTTCAGCTAATGAAAAACTGTTTTTT. It encodes CATSRQGSANEKLFF.

The CDR3 sequence: CASTPGTVKHEQYF. CDR3 nucleotides: TGTGCCAGCACCCCCGGGACAGTAAAACACGAGCAGTACTTC. The chain is built from TRBV6-5 and TRBJ2-7; 7 bases agree with TRBD1. Germline trimming cut 7 bases from V and 5 bases from J; bases unmatched to any gene: 11. Germline-derived CDR1 and CDR2 are MNHEY and SVGAGI. The CDR3 runs to 14 residues.

V and J are TRBV2 and TRBJ2-5, with D perhaps TRBD1 (5 bases). V was shortened by 7 bases and J by 5 bases, with 17 bases between the two germline ends. Germline V gives CDR1 SNHLY, CDR2 FYNNEI. This CDR3 comprises 14 residues. CDR3 protein: CASTTGREGETQYF. In nucleotides, the CDR3 is TGTGCCAGCACCACCGGCAGGGAAGGGGAGACCCAGTACTTC. The full variable domain, rest sourced from reference TRBV2 and TRBJ2-5, is EPEVTQTPSHQVTQMGQEVILRCVPISNHLYFYWYRQILGQKVEFLVSFYNNEISEKSEIFDDQFSVERPDGSNFTLKIRSTKLEDSAMYFCASTTGREGETQYFGPGTRLLVL.

The chain joins TRBV15 to TRBJ2-1; 13 nucleotides line up with TRBD2. The V gene's germline CDR1 is LNHNV and CDR2 YYDKDF (reference sequence). V lost 10 bases to trimming and J lost 3 bases; unmatched junction nucleotides: 6. The CDR3 spans 15 residues. CDR3 coding DNA: TGTGCCAGCGGGACTAGCGGGAATCTCTACAATGAGCAGTTCTTC. This codes for CASGTSGNLYNEQFF.

This chain joins TRBV9 and TRBJ1-2; D is possibly TRBD1 (6 bases). CDR1 and CDR2 from the germline V gene are SGDLS and YYNGEE. The CDR3 is 15 amino acids. Trimming shortened V by 3 bases and J by 1 base, and 13 bases separated the two germline ends. The CDR3 spells CASSGQQGYNYGYTF. In DNA, the CDR3 is TGTGCCAGCAGCGGGCAACAGGGTTATAACTATGGCTACACCTTC.

The V call is TRBV7-9, the J call TRBJ2-7; 9 bases align to TRBD1. From germline, CDR1 is SEHNR and CDR2 FQNEAQ (reference sequence). The CDR3 covers 15 residues. V shed 5 bases, J shed 6 bases, and the junction held 11 bases outside the gene matches. CDR3 sequence reads: CASSRTGTGYFEQYF. CDR3 DNA sequence: TGTGCCAGCAGCCGCACCGGGACAGGGTACTTCGAGCAGTACTTC.

In this sample, this clone turned up once. The genes are TRBV28 and TRBJ1-2; 7 bases are shared with TRBD1. Germline trimming cut 6 bases from V and 4 bases from J; bases unmatched to any gene: 5. Germline CDR1 MDHEN, CDR2 SYDVKM. There are 13 residues in the CDR3. CDR3 protein: CASRRDSIYGYTF. The CDR3 DNA is TGTGCCAGCAGGAGGGACAGCATCTATGGCTACACCTTC.

V gene TRBV28 combines with J gene TRBJ2-5; 7 positions agree with TRBD2. Germline CDR1 is MDHEN and CDR2 is SYDVKM. This CDR3 spans 15 amino acids. V lost 2 bases, J lost 5 bases, and 8 bases stayed unmatched. The CDR3 loop reads CASSLGGEGKETQYF. The CDR3 DNA sequence: TGTGCCAGCAGTTTAGGCGGGGAGGGGAAGGAGACCCAGTACTTC.

V usage is TRBV5-1 and J usage is TRBJ2-2, with a weak D call TRBD2 (5 bases). Germline-derived CDR1 and CDR2 are SGHRS and YFSETQ. CDR3 length: 14 residues. Trimming stripped 5 bases from V and 7 bases from J, with 15 bases between. CDR3 amino acids: CASSPRTGNGELFF. CDR3 sequence (DNA): TGCGCCAGCAGTCCCAGGACCGGGAACGGGGAGCTGTTTTTT.